The 19 T cell receptor beta chains given below trace back to one sample, sequenced in a study of lymphopenia after photon versus proton radiotherapy. The repertoire was sequenced with immunoSEQ multiplex PCR; TCRdb's copy has only in-frame clones and lacks some. Of 37,000 or so clones in the sample, under 90% were seen once. This specimen consisted of peripheral blood, obtained from a patient treated with photon-based radiotherapy. These TCRs come from a man aged 45 to 65 with gastric cancer.

This clone was detected once. The chain is built from TRBV7-2 and TRBJ2-7, with 8 bases fitting TRBD1. Looked up from germline, CDR1 is SGHTA and CDR2 is FQGNSA. J lost 4 bases, V lost 2 bases, and 7 bases had no gene match. The CDR3 contains 15 residues. The CDR3 sequence: CASSLPGQGAYEQYF. DNA for the CDR3: TGTGCCAGCAGCTTACCTGGACAGGGTGCATACGAGCAGTACTTC. The full variable domain, in which reference TRBV7-2 and TRBJ2-7 provide the parts outside the CDR3, is GAGVSQSPSNKVTEKGKDVELRCDPISGHTALYWYRQSLGQGLEFLIYFQGNSAPDKSGLPSDRFSAERTGGSVSTLTIQRTQQEDSAVYLCASSLPGQGAYEQYFGPGTRLTVT.

CDR3 in amino acids: CASSEALLVGQYF. The CDR3 DNA sequence: TGTGCCAGCAGTGAAGCGCTGCTGGTGGGGCAGTATTTT. The gene calls are TRBV6-1 and TRBJ2-3; D call uncertain. This CDR3 is built from 13 residues. V was pared by 0 bases and J by 11 bases, with 12 bases between. CDR1 and CDR2 (germline): MNHNS, SASEGT.

This chain uses TRBV28 with TRBJ1-2, with D unclear. Germline V CDR1 and CDR2: MDHEN, SYDVKM. V was shortened by 1 base and J by 4 bases, with 10 bases between the two germline ends. This CDR3 comprises 14 residues. The CDR3 nucleotides read TGTGCCAGCAGTTTATTCAGGATGACCTATGGCTACACCTTC. Its translation is CASSLFRMTYGYTF.

The gene calls are TRBV25-1 and TRBJ1-2, with TRBD1 matching over 8 bases. J lost 0 bases, V lost 3 bases, and 6 bases had no gene match. The CDR3 has 16 amino acids. Germline loops: CDR1 MGHDK, CDR2 SYGVNS. As DNA, the CDR3 is TGTGCCAGCAGTGATGCCAGGGGGCGTCCTAACTATGGCTACACCTTC. Translated: CASSDARGRPNYGYTF.

The chain employs TRBV2 and TRBJ2-7, with 10 bases fitting TRBD2. After removal of 4 bases from V and 2 bases from J, the junction contained 5 bases not matched to a gene. The CDR3 length is 15 residues. The V gene's germline CDR1 is SNHLY and CDR2 FYNNEI. The CDR3 DNA sequence: TGTGCCAGCAGTGGTAGCGGGAGGTACACCTACGAGCAGTACTTC. This encodes CASSGSGRYTYEQYF. The entire variable domain, with the rest obtained from reference TRBV2 and TRBJ2-7, is as follows: EPEVTQTPSHQVTQMGQEVILRCVPISNHLYFYWYRQILGQKVEFLVSFYNNEISEKSEIFDDQFSVERPDGSNFTLKIRSTKLEDSAMYFCASSGSGRYTYEQYFGPGTRLTVT.

V and J are TRBV5-5 and TRBJ2-5; a weak D match, TRBD2 (6 bases). The germline V gene encodes CDR1 SGHKS and CDR2 YYEKEE (reference sequence). The CDR3 has 15 residues. Trimming stripped 1 base from V and 5 bases from J, with 15 bases between. In DNA, the CDR3 is TGTGCCAGCAGCTTGTCGGGGAGGAGGGAGGAGACCCAGTACTTC. Translated, it gives CASSLSGRREETQYF.

This clone was seen just once. The gene calls are TRBV4-1 and TRBJ1-1; D ambiguous. The CDR3 contains 14 residues. V was shortened by 1 base and J by 0 bases, with 6 bases between the two germline ends. Germline CDR1 is MGHRA and CDR2 is YSYEKL. The CDR3 region has the DNA TGCGCCAGCAGCCAAGGACTGGTGAACACTGAAGCTTTCTTT. Translation: CASSQGLVNTEAFF.

This chain joins TRBV7-2 and TRBJ1-5, with TRBD1 identical over 7 bases. The ends lost 5 bases at V and 2 bases at J; junction bases unmatched: 6. CDR1 SGHTA and CDR2 FQGNSA come from the germline V gene. This CDR3 has 15 residues. In nucleotides, the CDR3 is TGTGCCAGCAGCCCGAACAGGGGAGGCAATCAGCCCCAGCATTTT. It translates to CASSPNRGGNQPQHF.

The CDR3 DNA sequence: TGTGCCAGCAGTTCGACTGACACGGACTATGGCTACACCTTC. Translating gives CASSSTDTDYGYTF. V and J are TRBV6-5 and TRBJ1-2; no definite D call. The CDR3 length is 14 residues. Germline V gene sequence: CDR1 MNHEY, CDR2 SVGAGI. Trimming took off 4 bases at V and 3 bases at J, with 12 bases between the two ends.

The V and J genes are TRBV27 and TRBJ2-7; D unclear. The length of the CDR3 is 15 residues. Germline CDR1 reads MNHEY; CDR2 reads SMNVEV (reference sequence). The V end lost 4 bases, the J end lost 7 bases, and 20 bases lay between the germline ends. The CDR3 sequence: CASSSPPNLRHEQYF. CDR3 DNA: TGTGCCAGCAGTTCACCACCCAACCTCAGGCATGAGCAGTACTTC.

V is TRBV5-1 and J is TRBJ2-5, with D unresolved. This CDR3 comprises 14 residues. V was shortened by 0 bases and J by 3 bases, with 9 bases between the two germline ends. CDR1 is SGHRS and CDR2 is YFSETQ in the germline V gene. The CDR3 bases are TGCGCCAGCAGCTTGGCAAACGAAAAAGAGACCCAGTACTTC. It codes for CASSLANEKETQYF.

In this sample, this clone turned up once. V gene TRBV5-4 combines with J gene TRBJ1-2; possible D gene TRBD1, 5 bases. CDR3 length: 12 amino acids. The germline CDR1 and CDR2 sequences are SGHNT and YYREEE (reference sequence). V lost 4 bases to trimming and J lost 3 bases, with 7 bases between them. The CDR3 here is CASSPRDYGYTF. The CDR3 DNA reads as TGTGCCAGCAGCCCCAGGGACTATGGCTACACCTTC.

This clone is a singleton in its sample. The chain employs TRBV7-6 and TRBJ2-5, with 8 nucleotides matching TRBD1. The end of the DNA is better explained by TRBJ2-7, so the J call may be wrong. The CDR3 is 15 amino acids. CDR1 and CDR2 from the germline V gene are SGHVS and FNYEAQ. The CDR3: CASSLRQGRLYEQYF. The DNA for the CDR3 is TGTGCCAGCAGCTTAAGACAGGGGCGACTCTACGAGCAGTACTTC.

This chain joins TRBV7-9 and TRBJ2-1; no clear D gene. V was cut by 6 bases and J by 0 bases, with 6 bases left in between. This CDR3 region has 13 residues. Germline CDR1 SEHNR, CDR2 FQNEAQ (reference sequence). The CDR3 DNA reads as TGTGCCAGCAGGTCGACCTCCTACAATGAGCAGTTCTTC. As protein: CASRSTSYNEQFF.

The V and J genes are TRBV11-3 and TRBJ2-3, with 8 bases identical to TRBD1. Germline-derived CDR1 and CDR2 are SGHNT and YENEEA. J lost 3 bases, V lost 4 bases, and 12 bases had no gene match. The CDR3 loop spans 17 amino acids. The CDR3 DNA is TGTGCCAGCAGCTCCCCCTCAGGGGGCAAGGGGACAGATACGCAGTATTTT. Residues: CASSSPSGGKGTDTQYF. The full variable domain, in which reference TRBV11-3 and TRBJ2-3 provide the parts outside the CDR3, is EAGVVQSPRYKIIEKKQPVAFWCNPISGHNTLYWYLQNLGQGPELLIRYENEEAVDDSQLPKDRFSAERLKGVDSTLKIQPAELGDSAVYLCASSSPSGGKGTDTQYFGPGTRLTVL.

The chain recombines TRBV5-1 with TRBJ1-2; D perhaps matches TRBD1 (6 bases). V lost 0 bases and J lost 6, with 12 bases in between. The germline gives CDR1 SGHRS, CDR2 YFSETQ. This CDR3 is built from 14 residues. CDR3 sequence (DNA): TGCGCCAGCAGCTTGGAGGGGACACAGAATGGCTACACCTTC. Amino acids: CASSLEGTQNGYTF.

The genes are TRBV6-6 and TRBJ1-2; TRBD1 is a possible D gene (6 bases). The V end lost 5 bases, the J end lost 0 bases, and 10 bases lay between the germline ends. The length of the CDR3 is 14 residues. Germline V gene lookup returns CDR1 MNHNY and CDR2 SVGAGI (reference sequence). The DNA of the CDR3 is TGTGCCAGCAGTCCCCGGACAGCTAACTATGGCTACACCTTC. It yields the protein CASSPRTANYGYTF.

The rearrangement uses TRBV30 and TRBJ1-4; 7 bases line up with TRBD1. CDR1 and CDR2 from the germline V gene are GTSNPN and SVGIG (reference sequence). V lost 4 bases, J lost 3 bases, and 5 bases stayed unmatched. The CDR3 loop spans 14 amino acids. The CDR3 loop is CAWKVGTANEKLFF. CDR3 bases: TGTGCCTGGAAGGTCGGGACAGCTAATGAAAAACTGTTTTTT. The complete variable domain, with remaining parts taken from reference TRBV30 and TRBJ1-4, reads SQTIHQWPATLVQPVGSPLSLECTVEGTSNPNLYWYRQAAGRGLQLLFYSVGIGQISSEVPQNLSASRPQDRQFILSSKKLLLSDSGFYLCAWKVGTANEKLFFGSGTQLSVL.

The chain employs TRBV5-1 and TRBJ2-2; D remains unclear. Trimming took off 2 bases at V and 5 bases at J, with 10 bases between the two ends. CDR1 is SGHRS and CDR2 is YFSETQ in the germline V gene. The CDR3 contains 14 residues. CDR3 amino acids: CASSFSRRTGELFF. CDR3 nucleotide sequence: TGCGCCAGCAGCTTTAGCCGTCGGACCGGGGAGCTGTTTTTT.